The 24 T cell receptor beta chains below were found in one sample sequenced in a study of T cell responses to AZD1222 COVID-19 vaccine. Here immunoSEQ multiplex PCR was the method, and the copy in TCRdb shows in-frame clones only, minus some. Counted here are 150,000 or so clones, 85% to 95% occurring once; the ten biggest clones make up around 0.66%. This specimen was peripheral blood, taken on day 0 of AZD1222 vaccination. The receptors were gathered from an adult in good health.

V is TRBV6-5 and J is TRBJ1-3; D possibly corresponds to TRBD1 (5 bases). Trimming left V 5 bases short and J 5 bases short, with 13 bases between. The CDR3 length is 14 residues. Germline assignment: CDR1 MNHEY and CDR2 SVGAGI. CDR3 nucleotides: TGTGCCAGCAGTCGTGAGGGGAGACGAAACACCATATATTTT. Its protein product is CASSREGRRNTIYF.

The DNA for the CDR3 is TGTGCCAGTAGTCTTGGGGGGGGTGGACAGCCCCAGCATTTT. It encodes CASSLGGGGQPQHF. V is TRBV19 and J is TRBJ1-5; D possibly corresponds to TRBD1 (5 bases). CDR3 length: 14 amino acids. Between the trimmed V and J ends, which lost 5 bases and 7 bases, there was a span of 15 bases. The V gene's germline CDR1 is LNHDA and CDR2 SQIVND (reference sequence). Using reference TRBV19 and TRBJ1-5 for the parts outside the CDR3, the full variable domain is DGGITQSPKYLFRKEGQNVTLSCEQNLNHDAMYWYRQDPGQGLRLIYYSQIVNDFQKGDIAEGYSVSREKKESFPLTVTSAQKNPTAFYLCASSLGGGGQPQHFGDGTRLSIL.

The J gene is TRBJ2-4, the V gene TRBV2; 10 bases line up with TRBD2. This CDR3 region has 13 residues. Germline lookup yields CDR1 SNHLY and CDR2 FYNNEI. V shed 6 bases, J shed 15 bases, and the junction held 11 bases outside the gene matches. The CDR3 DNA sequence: TGTGCCAGCAGACTAGCGGGGACAACCAATCCGTACTTC. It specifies CASRLAGTTNPYF. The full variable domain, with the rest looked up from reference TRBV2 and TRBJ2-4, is EPEVTQTPSHQVTQMGQEVILRCVPISNHLYFYWYRQILGQKVEFLVSFYNNEISEKSEIFDDQFSVERPDGSNFTLKIRSTKLEDSAMYFCASRLAGTTNPYFGAGTRLSVL.

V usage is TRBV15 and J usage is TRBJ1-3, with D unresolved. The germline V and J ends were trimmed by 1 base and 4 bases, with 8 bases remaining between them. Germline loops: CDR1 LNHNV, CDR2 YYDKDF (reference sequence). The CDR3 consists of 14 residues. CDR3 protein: CATSRGVDGNTIYF. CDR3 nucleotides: TGTGCCACCAGCAGAGGGGTCGACGGAAACACCATATATTTT.

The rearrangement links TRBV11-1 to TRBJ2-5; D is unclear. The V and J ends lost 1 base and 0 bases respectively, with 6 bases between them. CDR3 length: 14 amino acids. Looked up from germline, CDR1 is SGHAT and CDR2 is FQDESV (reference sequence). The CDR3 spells CASSLGGNQETQYF. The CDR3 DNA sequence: TGTGCCAGCAGCTTAGGGGGAAACCAAGAGACCCAGTACTTC.

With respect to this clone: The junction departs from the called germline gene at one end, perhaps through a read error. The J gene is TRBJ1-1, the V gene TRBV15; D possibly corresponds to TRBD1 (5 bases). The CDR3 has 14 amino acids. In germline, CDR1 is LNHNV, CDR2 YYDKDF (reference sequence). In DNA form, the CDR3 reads TGTGCCACCAGCAGAGGACAGCGGGTGAGGGATCGGGACTTT. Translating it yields CATSRGQRVRDRDF.

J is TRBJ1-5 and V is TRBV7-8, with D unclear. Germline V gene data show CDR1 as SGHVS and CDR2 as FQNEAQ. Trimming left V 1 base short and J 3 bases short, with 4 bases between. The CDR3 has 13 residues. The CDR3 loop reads CASSLGYNQPQHF. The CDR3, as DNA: TGTGCCAGCAGCTTAGGGTACAATCAGCCCCAGCATTTT.

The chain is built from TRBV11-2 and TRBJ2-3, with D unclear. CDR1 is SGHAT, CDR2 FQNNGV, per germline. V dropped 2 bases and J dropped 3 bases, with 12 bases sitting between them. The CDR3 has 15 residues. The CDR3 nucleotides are TGTGCCAGCAGCTTATCGACTCTACAGACAGATACGCAGTATTTT. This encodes CASSLSTLQTDTQYF.

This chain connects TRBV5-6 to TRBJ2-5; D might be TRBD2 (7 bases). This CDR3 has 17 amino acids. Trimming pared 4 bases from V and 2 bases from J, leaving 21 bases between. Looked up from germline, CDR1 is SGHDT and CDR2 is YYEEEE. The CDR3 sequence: CASSPVRGGGWQETQYF. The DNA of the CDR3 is TGTGCCAGCAGCCCGGTTAGGGGGGGTGGTTGGCAAGAGACCCAGTACTTC.

The DNA for the CDR3 is TGTGCCAGCAGCTTGGGGACAGCCCATCAGCCCCAGCATTTT. This translates into CASSLGTAHQPQHF. V usage is TRBV5-5 and J usage is TRBJ1-5; a weak D match, TRBD1 (6 bases). Germline V gene lookup returns CDR1 SGHKS and CDR2 YYEKEE (reference sequence). The CDR3 loop spans 14 amino acids. V lost 0 bases and J 5 bases, leaving 9 bases between the germline ends.

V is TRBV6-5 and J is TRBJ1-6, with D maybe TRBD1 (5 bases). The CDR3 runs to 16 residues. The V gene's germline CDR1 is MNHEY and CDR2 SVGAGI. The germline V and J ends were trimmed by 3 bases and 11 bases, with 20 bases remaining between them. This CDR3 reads CASSYSLGLGRPPLHF. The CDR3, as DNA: TGTGCCAGCAGTTATTCCCTCGGACTGGGACGGCCACCCCTCCACTTT.

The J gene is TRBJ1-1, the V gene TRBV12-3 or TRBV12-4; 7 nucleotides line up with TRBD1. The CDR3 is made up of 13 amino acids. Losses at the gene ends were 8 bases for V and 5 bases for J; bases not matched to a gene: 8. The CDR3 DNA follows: TGTGCCAGCGATGAACAGGGGAGGACTGAAGCTTTCTTT. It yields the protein CASDEQGRTEAFF.

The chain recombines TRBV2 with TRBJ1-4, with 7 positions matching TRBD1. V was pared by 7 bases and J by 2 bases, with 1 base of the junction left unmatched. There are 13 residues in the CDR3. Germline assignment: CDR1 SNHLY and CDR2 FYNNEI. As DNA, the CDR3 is TGTGCCAGCAACAGGGGTACTAATGAAAAACTGTTTTTT. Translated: CASNRGTNEKLFF.

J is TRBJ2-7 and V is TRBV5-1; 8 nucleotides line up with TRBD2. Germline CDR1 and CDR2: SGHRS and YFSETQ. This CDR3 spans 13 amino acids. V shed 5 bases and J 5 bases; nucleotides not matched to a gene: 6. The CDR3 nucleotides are TGCGCCAGCAGAGGAGCGGGAGAAGACGAGCAGTACTTC. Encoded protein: CASRGAGEDEQYF.

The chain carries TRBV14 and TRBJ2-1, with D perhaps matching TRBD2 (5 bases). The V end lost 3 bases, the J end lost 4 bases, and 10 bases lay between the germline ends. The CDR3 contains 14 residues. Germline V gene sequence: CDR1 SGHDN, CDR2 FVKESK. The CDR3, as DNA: TGTGCCAGCAGCCATCGTGACTATTACAATGAGCAGTTCTTC. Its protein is CASSHRDYYNEQFF.

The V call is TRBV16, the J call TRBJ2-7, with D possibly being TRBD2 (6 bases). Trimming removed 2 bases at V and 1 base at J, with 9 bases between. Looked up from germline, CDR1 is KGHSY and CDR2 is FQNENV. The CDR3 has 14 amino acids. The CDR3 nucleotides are TGTGCCAGCAGCCAAGGGACTGCATCCTACGAGCAGTACTTC. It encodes CASSQGTASYEQYF.

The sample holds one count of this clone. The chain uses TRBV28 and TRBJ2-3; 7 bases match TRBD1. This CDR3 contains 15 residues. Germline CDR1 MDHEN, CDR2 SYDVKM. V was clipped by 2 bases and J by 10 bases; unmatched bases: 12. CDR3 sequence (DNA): TGTGCCAGCAGTTTAGCACAGGGGCTATCCCGGGCGCAGTATTTT. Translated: CASSLAQGLSRAQYF.

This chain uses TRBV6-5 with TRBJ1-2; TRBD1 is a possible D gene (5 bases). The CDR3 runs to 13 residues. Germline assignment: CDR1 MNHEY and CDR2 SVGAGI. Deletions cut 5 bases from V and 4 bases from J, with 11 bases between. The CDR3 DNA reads TGTGCCAGCAGTAATACAAGGGGCTATGGCTACACCTTC. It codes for CASSNTRGYGYTF.

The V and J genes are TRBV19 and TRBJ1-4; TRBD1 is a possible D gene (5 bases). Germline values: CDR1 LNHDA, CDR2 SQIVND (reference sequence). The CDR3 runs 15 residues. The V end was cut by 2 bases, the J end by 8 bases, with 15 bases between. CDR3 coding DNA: TGTGCCAGTAGTATACCGAATATAGGGGAGGAAAAACTGTTTTTT. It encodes CASSIPNIGEEKLFF.

CDR3: CASESGSIMNTEAFF. The DNA of the CDR3 is TGTGCCAGCGAATCAGGGAGTATTATGAACACTGAAGCTTTCTTT. V is TRBV28 and J is TRBJ1-1; maybe TRBD1 (5 bases). This CDR3 has 15 residues. CDR1 MDHEN and CDR2 SYDVKM come from the germline V gene. V gave up 8 bases and J gave up 0 bases, with 16 bases separating them.

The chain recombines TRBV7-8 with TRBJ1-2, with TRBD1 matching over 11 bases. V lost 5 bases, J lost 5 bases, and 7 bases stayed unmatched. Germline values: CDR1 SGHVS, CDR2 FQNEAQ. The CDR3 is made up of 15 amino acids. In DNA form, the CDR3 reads TGTGCCAGCAGCGCGGGACAGGGGGTCACGTATGGCTACACCTTC. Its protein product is CASSAGQGVTYGYTF.

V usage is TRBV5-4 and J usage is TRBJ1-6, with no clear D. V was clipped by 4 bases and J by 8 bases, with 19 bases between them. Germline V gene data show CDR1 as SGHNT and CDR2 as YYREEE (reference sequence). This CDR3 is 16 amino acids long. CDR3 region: CASSPAVRAGDSPLHF. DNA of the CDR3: TGTGCCAGCAGCCCCGCAGTTCGCGCCGGTGATTCACCCCTCCACTTT.

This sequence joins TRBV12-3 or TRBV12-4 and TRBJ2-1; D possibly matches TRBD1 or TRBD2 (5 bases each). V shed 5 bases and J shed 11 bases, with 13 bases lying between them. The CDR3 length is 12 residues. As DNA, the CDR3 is TGTGCCAGCAGTCCCTCTGGGGACCAGCAGTTCTTC. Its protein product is CASSPSGDQQFF.

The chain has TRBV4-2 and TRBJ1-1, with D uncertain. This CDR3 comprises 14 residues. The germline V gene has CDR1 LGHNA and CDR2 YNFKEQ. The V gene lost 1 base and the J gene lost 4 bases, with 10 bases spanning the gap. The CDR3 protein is CASSQVGGSTEAFF. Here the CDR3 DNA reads TGTGCCAGCAGCCAAGTGGGTGGAAGCACTGAAGCTTTCTTT.